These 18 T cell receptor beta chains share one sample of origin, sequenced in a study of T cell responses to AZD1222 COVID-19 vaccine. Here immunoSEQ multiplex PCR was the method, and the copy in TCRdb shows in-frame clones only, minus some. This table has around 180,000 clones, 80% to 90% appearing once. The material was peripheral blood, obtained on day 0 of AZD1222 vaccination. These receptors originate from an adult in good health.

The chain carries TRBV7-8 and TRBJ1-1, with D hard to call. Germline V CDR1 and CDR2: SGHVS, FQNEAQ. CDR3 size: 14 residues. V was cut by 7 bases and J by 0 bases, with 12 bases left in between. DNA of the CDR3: TGTGCCAGCACCCCCGGCGGGATGAACACTGAAGCTTTCTTT. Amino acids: CASTPGGMNTEAFF.

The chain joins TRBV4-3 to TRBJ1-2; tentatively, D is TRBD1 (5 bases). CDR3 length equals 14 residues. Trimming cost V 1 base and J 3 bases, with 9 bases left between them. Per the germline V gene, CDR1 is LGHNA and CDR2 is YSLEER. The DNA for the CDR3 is TGCGCCAGCAGCCAAGGCCCGACAGACTATGGCTACACCTTC. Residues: CASSQGPTDYGYTF.

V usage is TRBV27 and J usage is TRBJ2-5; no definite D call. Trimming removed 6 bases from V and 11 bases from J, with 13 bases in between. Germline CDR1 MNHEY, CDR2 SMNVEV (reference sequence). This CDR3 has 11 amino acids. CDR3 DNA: TGTGCCAGCAGCCTTGGACCGAATCAGTACTTC. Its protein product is CASSLGPNQYF.

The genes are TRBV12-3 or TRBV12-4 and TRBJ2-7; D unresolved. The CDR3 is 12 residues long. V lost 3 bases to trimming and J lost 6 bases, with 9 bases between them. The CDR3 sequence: CASSFYQAEQYF. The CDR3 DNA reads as TGTGCCAGCAGTTTTTACCAGGCCGAGCAGTACTTC.

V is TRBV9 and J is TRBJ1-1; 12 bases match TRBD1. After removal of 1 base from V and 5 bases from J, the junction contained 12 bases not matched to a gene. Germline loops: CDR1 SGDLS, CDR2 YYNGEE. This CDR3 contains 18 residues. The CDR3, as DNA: TGTGCCAGCAGCGTAATGGACGGGACAGGGGGCTTAGGTACTGAAGCTTTCTTT. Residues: CASSVMDGTGGLGTEAFF.

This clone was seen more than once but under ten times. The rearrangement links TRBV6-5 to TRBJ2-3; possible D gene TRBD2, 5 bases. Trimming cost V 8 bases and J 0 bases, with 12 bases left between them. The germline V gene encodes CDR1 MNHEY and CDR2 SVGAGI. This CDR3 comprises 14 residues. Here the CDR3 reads CASRRPGSTDTQYF. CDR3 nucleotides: TGTGCCAGCCGGAGGCCTGGTAGCACAGATACGCAGTATTTT.

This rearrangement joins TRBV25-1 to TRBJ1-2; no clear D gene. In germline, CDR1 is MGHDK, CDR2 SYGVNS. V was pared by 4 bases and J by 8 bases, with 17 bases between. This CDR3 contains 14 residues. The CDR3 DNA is TGTGCCAGCAGTGTGTTGGGAAGCACGGAGGGCTACACCTTC. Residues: CASSVLGSTEGYTF.

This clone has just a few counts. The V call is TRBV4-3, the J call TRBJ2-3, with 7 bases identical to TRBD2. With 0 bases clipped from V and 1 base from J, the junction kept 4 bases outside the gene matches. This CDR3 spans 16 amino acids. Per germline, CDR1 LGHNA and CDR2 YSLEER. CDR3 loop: CASSQDMAGGTDTQYF. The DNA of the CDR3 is TGCGCCAGCAGCCAAGACATGGCGGGGGGCACAGATACGCAGTATTTT.

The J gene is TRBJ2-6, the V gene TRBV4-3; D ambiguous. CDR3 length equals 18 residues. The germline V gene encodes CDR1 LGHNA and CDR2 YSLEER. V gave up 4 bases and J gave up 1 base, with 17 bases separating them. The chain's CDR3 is CASSLLGPQKSGANVLTF. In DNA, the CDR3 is TGCGCCAGCAGCCTCCTAGGACCCCAAAAGTCTGGGGCCAACGTCCTGACTTTC.

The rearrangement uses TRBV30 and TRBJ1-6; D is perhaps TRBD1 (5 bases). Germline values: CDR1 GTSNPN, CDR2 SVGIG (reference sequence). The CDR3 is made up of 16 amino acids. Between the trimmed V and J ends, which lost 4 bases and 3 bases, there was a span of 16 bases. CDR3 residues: CAWNPRDGVYNSPLHF. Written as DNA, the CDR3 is TGTGCCTGGAACCCTCGGGACGGGGTCTATAATTCACCCCTCCACTTT.

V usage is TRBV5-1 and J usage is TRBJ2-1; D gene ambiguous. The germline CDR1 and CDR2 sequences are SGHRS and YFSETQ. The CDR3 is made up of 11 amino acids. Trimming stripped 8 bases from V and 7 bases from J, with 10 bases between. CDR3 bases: TGCGCCAGTTTCAAGGAAAATGAGCAGTTCTTC. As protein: CASFKENEQFF.

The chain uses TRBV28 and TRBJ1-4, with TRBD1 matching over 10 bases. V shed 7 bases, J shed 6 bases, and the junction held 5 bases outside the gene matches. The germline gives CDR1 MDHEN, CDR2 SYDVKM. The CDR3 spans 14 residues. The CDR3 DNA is TGTGCCAGCAACGTGGACAGGGGGGATGAAAAACTGTTTTTT. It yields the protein CASNVDRGDEKLFF.

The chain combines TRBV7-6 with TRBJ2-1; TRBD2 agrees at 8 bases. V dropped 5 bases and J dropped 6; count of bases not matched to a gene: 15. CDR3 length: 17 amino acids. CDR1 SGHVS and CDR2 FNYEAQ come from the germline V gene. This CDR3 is CASSRPIGGAPRNEQFF. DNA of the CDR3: TGTGCCAGCAGCCGCCCTATCGGGGGGGCCCCCCGCAATGAGCAGTTCTTC.

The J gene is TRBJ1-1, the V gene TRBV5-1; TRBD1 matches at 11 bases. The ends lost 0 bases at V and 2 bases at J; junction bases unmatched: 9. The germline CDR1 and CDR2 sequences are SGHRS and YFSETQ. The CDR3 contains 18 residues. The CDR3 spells CASSLVPGQGGYNTEAFF. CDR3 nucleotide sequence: TGCGCCAGCAGCTTGGTCCCGGGACAGGGGGGGTATAACACTGAAGCTTTCTTT.

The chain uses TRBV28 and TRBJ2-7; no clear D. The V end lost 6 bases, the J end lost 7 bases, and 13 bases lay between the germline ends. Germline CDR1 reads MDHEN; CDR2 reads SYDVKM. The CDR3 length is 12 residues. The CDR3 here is CASRYKRREQYF. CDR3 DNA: TGTGCCAGCAGATACAAGAGACGGGAGCAGTACTTC.

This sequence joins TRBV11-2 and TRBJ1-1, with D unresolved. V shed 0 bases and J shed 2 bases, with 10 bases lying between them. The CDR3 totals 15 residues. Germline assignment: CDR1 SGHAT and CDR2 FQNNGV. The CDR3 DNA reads TGTGCCAGCAGCTTAGACCCCAGTCATAACACTGAAGCTTTCTTT. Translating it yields CASSLDPSHNTEAFF.

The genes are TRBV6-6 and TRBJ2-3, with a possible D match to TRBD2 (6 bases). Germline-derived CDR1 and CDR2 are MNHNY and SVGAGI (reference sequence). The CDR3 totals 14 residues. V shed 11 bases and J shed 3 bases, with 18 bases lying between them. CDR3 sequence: CAVHSGYGTDTQYF. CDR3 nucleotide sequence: TGTGCCGTCCATAGCGGATACGGGACAGATACGCAGTATTTT.

The CDR3 is CASSLGSSGGPREQFF. The CDR3 nucleotides are TGTGCCAGCAGCTTAGGGTCTAGCGGGGGGCCAAGGGAGCAGTTCTTC. This chain connects TRBV7-9 to TRBJ2-1; TRBD2 aligns across 11 bases. This CDR3 comprises 16 residues. V shed 1 base and J 10 bases; nucleotides not matched to a gene: 9. From germline, CDR1 is SEHNR and CDR2 FQNEAQ (reference sequence).